Listed below are T cell receptor beta chains from one sample, sequenced in a study of metastatic and nonmetastatic thyroid tumors. From the PCR reads, TCRdb re-called clones with MiXCR. The sample has under 50,000 clones, about 26% seen once. The sequenced sample consisted of blood. The receptors originated from a male donor with papillary thyroid cancer or a benign thyroid nodule (not recorded which). Some clones in this sample may be carry-over from other donors' samples. Both conserved end residues are part of each CDR3. D genes are given only for firm matches. Some rows mark clone size as missing; the rest say once, few, many or name a class of expanded clone.

.	TRBV19	TRBJ1-3	.	TGTGCCAGTAGTATGGGCACCTCTGGGAACACCATATATTTT	CASSMGTSGNTIYF
TRBD2	TRBV6-4	TRBJ2-1	few	TGTGCCAGCAGTCCAGGGACTAGCGAGTACAATGAGCAGTTCTTC	CASSPGTSEYNEQFF
TRBD1	TRBV5-6	TRBJ1-4	many	TGTGCCAGCAGCTTCGGGACAGATCTGAGAAAACTGTTTTTT	CASSFGTDLRKLFF
TRBD2	TRBV27	TRBJ2-1	few	TGTGCCAGCAGTTTGGCGGGAGGGGCGTACAATGAGCAGTTCTTC	CASSLAGGAYNEQFF
TRBD2	TRBV5-1	TRBJ2-3	.	TGCGCCAGCAGCTTAAGCGGGGGGGCCGGCACAGATACGCAGTATTTT	CASSLSGGAGTDTQYF
TRBD2	TRBV29-1	TRBJ2-3	many	TGCAGCGTTGAAGTAGGACTAGCGGGAGTGAAAGATACGCAGTATTTT	CSVEVGLAGVKDTQYF
TRBD2	TRBV11-2	TRBJ2-1	.	TGTGCCAGCAGCTTAGTAGGGCCGGGACTAGCGGGAGTTCCTGAGCAGTTCTTC	CASSLVGPGLAGVPEQFF
TRBD2	TRBV10-3	TRBJ2-3	many	TGTGCCTCCAAAGGCGGGGGGTCCACAGATACGCAGTATTTT	CASKGGGSTDTQYF
TRBD1	TRBV29-1	TRBJ1-1	many	TGCAGCGTTGCGTCCCCCCAGGGACAGGAAGCTTTCTTT	CSVASPQGQEAFF
.	TRBV28	TRBJ2-5	many	TGTGCCAGCAGTTCCAGGGTTCCGGGTGAGACCCAGTACTTC	CASSSRVPGETQYF
.	TRBV27	TRBJ2-7	few	TGTGCCAGCAGCCTAGGGGCGCTCAGCTCCTACGAGCAGTACTTC	CASSLGALSSYEQYF
.	TRBV6-5	TRBJ2-7	few	TGTGCCAGCAGTTTTTCTACGTCAAGCTCCTACGAGCAGTACTTC	CASSFSTSSSYEQYF
.	TRBV6-4	TRBJ1-5	many	TGTGCCAGCAGTGTGAACCGGGGCCAGCCCCAGCATTTT	CASSVNRGQPQHF
.	TRBV6-1	TRBJ2-2	medium-sized	TGTGCCAGCAGTCTCGGGGAGCTGTTTTTT	CASSLGELFF
TRBD2	TRBV6-1	TRBJ2-7	.	TGTGCCAGCAGGGTGCGAGCGGGAGGCGGCTACGAGCAGTACTTC	CASRVRAGGGYEQYF
TRBD2	TRBV28	TRBJ2-7	medium-sized	TGTGCCAGCAGTTCAAGCGGGGGGATGATAGTCGAGCAGTACTTC	CASSSSGGMIVEQYF
TRBD2	TRBV5-6	TRBJ2-1	.	TGTGCCAGCAGCTTGACTAGCGGGTCATTATACAATGAGCAGTTCTTC	CASSLTSGSLYNEQFF
.	TRBV20-1	TRBJ2-5	many	TGCAGTGCTAGAGGGTTAACGGGAGAGACCCAGTACTTC	CSARGLTGETQYF
.	TRBV20-1	TRBJ2-5	.	TGCAGTGCTAGAGATCGGAGAGCGGGGACAGCTCAAGAGACCCAGTACTTC	CSARDRRAGTAQETQYF
TRBD2	TRBV11-3	TRBJ2-3	many	TGTGCCAGCAGCCTCTCTGGGACTAGTACTTCCGATACGCAGTATTTT	CASSLSGTSTSDTQYF
.	TRBV9	TRBJ1-6	few	TGTGCCAGCAGTGGGCCAGGGAGATCACCCCTCCACTTT	CASSGPGRSPLHF
TRBD2	TRBV11-1	TRBJ2-1	.	TGTGCCAGCAGCCGGACCGGGACTAGCGAGCCTGTGGAGCAGTTCTTC	CASSRTGTSEPVEQFF
.	TRBV12-3/TRBV12-4	TRBJ2-1	few	TGTGCCAGCAGTTTTGCGGGAATCTACAATGAGCAGTTCTTC	CASSFAGIYNEQFF
.	TRBV4-1	TRBJ2-1	.	TGCGCCAGCAGCCAAGATTTTAACAATGAGCAGTTCTTC	CASSQDFNNEQFF
.	TRBV19	TRBJ2-3	few	TGTGCCAGTAGTATGGAGGGAGGCTACCGTACGCAGTATTTT	CASSMEGGYRTQYF
TRBD1	TRBV12-3/TRBV12-4	TRBJ2-7	few	TGTGCCAGCAGTTTGTGGCAGGGGGCCGAGCAGTACTTC	CASSLWQGAEQYF
TRBD1	TRBV5-6	TRBJ1-1	few	TGTGCCAGCACGACAGGGTCCAGAACAGGTGAAGCTTTCTTT	CASTTGSRTGEAFF
TRBD2	TRBV19	TRBJ2-2	many	TGTGCCAGTAGGTCGATAGGGACTAGCGGAGCCCCGAACACCGGGGAGCTGTTTTTT	CASRSIGTSGAPNTGELFF
TRBD2	TRBV18	TRBJ2-1	many	TGTGCCAGCTCACCTCGGACGCGGGGGGTTCGCAATGAGCAGTTCTTC	CASSPRTRGVRNEQFF
.	TRBV20-1	TRBJ2-1	.	TGCAGTGCCAGCCGGGAGAGGTACAATGAGCAGTTCTTC	CSASRERYNEQFF
.	TRBV28	TRBJ1-6	medium-sized	TGTGCCAGCAGTCAAACGGACAGTTCTAATTCACCCCTCCACTTT	CASSQTDSSNSPLHF
TRBD1	TRBV7-2	TRBJ2-7	many	TGTGCCAGCAGCTTTTCAGCGACAGGGAATCTTGGCTACGAGCAGTACTTC	CASSFSATGNLGYEQYF
TRBD1	TRBV6-1	TRBJ1-5	many	TGTGCCAGCAGCAGAGACAGGGGCAATCAGCCCCAGCATTTT	CASSRDRGNQPQHF
TRBD1	TRBV18	TRBJ2-1	.	TGTGCCAGCTCACCACCGACAGGGGACGATGAGCAGTTCTTC	CASSPPTGDDEQFF
TRBD1	TRBV20-1	TRBJ2-1	many	TGCAGTGCTGGCGGGACAGGGGGCTTTCATGAGCAGTTCTTC	CSAGGTGGFHEQFF
.	TRBV27	TRBJ2-7	few	TGTGCCAGCAGTCTGACTACTAACTCCTACGAGCAGTACTTC	CASSLTTNSYEQYF
.	TRBV5-1	TRBJ1-2	.	TGCGCCAGCAGCTTGGAAGGGGCTAATGGCTACACCTTC	CASSLEGANGYTF
TRBD2	TRBV3-1	TRBJ2-7	.	TGTGCCAGCAGCCAATGGACTAGCGGGAGCTACGAGCAGTACTTC	CASSQWTSGSYEQYF
.	TRBV20-1	TRBJ1-5	.	TGCAGTGCTAGAATACCCGGGCAGGAAAGTCAGCCCCAGCATTTT	CSARIPGQESQPQHF
.	TRBV5-4	TRBJ2-3	once	TGTGCCAGCAGCTTGAGAGGCACAGATACGCAGTATTTT	CASSLRGTDTQYF
TRBD1	TRBV5-1	TRBJ1-6	.	TGCGCCAGCAGCTTGGCGGGACAGGGAAATTCACCCCTCCACTTT	CASSLAGQGNSPLHF
.	TRBV7-2	TRBJ2-1	.	TGTGCCAGCAGCTTCGGGGGGCTGGGCAATGAGCAGTTCTTC	CASSFGGLGNEQFF
.	TRBV3-1	TRBJ1-2	.	TGTGCCAGCAGCCACGAAGGACAGAAAGGGGCGGACTTC	CASSHEGQKGADF
.	TRBV12-3/TRBV12-4	TRBJ1-1	few	TGTGCCACCAAACTGAGTGGCACTGAAGCTTTCTTT	CATKLSGTEAFF
.	TRBV28	TRBJ2-4	.	TGTGCCAGCAGTTTTGCCCCGGCCAAAAACATTCAGTACTTC	CASSFAPAKNIQYF
.	TRBV7-9	TRBJ2-7	few	TGTGCCAGCAGCTTAGACCCCGGCTACGAGCAGTACTTC	CASSLDPGYEQYF
.	TRBV20-1	TRBJ2-2	.	TGCAGTGCTAGAGATCACAAGAACACCGGGGAGCTGTTTTTT	CSARDHKNTGELFF